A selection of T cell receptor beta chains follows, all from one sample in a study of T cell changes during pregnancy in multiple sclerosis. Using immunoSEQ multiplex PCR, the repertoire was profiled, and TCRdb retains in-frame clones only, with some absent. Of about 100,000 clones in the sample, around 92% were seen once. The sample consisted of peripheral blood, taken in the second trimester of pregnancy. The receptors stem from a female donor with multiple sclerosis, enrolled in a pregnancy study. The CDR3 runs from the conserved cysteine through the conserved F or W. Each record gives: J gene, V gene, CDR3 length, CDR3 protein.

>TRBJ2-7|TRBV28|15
CASSSGLAVVYEQYF
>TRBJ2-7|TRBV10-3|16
CAIAGSRDTTTYEQYF
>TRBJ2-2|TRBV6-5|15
CASSLFTDGTGELFF
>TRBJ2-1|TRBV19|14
CASSITGTPTEQFF
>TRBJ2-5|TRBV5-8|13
CAGTRQDGETQYF
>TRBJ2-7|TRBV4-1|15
CASSQRGLAGYEQYF
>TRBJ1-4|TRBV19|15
CASNRLSATNEKLFF
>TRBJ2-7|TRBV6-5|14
CASSYSIAGYEQYF
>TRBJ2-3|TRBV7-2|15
CASSFGTSGTDTQYF
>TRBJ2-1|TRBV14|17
CASSQWGSGRAESRQFF
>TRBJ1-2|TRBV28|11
CVATGGAGYTF
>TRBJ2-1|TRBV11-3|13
CASSMGGEGEQFF
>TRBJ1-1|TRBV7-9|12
CASSHGQIEAFF
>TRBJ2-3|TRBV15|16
CATSRGTRGGADTQYF
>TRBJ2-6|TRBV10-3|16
CAIREPTSSGANVLTF
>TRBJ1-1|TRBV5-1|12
CASSLNRAEAFF